The 9 T cell receptor beta chains listed next were all sequenced from one sample in a study of PD-1 blockade in mismatch repair-deficient tumors. TCRdb's copy holds only in-frame clones and misses some; the assay was immunoSEQ multiplex PCR. The profile covers some 84,000 clones, with around 85% appearing a single time and about 2.4% taken by the ten largest. The sequences come from peripheral blood, collected 12 weeks after starting pembrolizumab. These receptors all stem from an adult with mismatch repair-deficient cancer.

V is TRBV6-5 and J is TRBJ2-1, with D possibly being TRBD2 (6 bases). Germline V lookup: CDR1 MNHEY, CDR2 SVGAGI. Trimming left V 8 bases short and J 9 bases short, with 17 bases between. CDR3 length: 13 residues. In DNA form, the CDR3 reads TGTGCCAGCGGCCGGGGACTCGGTCTTGAGCAGTTCTTC. It specifies CASGRGLGLEQFF.

This clone was observed once. The chain recombines TRBV9 with TRBJ1-4; 8 bases line up with TRBD1. The CDR3 runs to 15 residues. Unmatched junction bases numbered 7, after V lost 1 base and J lost 8 bases. In germline, CDR1 is SGDLS, CDR2 YYNGEE. DNA for the CDR3: TGTGCCAGCAGCGTAATAGACAGGGGAGGGGAAAAACTGTTTTTT. This translates into CASSVIDRGGEKLFF.

The J gene is TRBJ2-5, the V gene TRBV5-3; 10 bases agree with TRBD1. TRBV5-3 is assigned to the ORF class and has an uncertain function. This CDR3 has 16 amino acids. Germline trimming cut 3 bases from V and 3 bases from J; bases unmatched to any gene: 8. The CDR3 nucleotides read TGTGCCAGAAGCTCCCATAGGACAGGGGGGAAAGAGACCCAGTACTTC. Encoded protein: CARSSHRTGGKETQYF.

This chain links TRBV18 with TRBJ1-1; tentatively, D is TRBD1 (6 bases). V was clipped by 7 bases and J by 3 bases, with 12 bases between them. Germline CDR1 is KGHSH and CDR2 is LQKENI. The CDR3 totals 13 residues. CDR3 residues: CASFSTGHTEAFF. The CDR3 DNA reads TGTGCCAGCTTCTCAACAGGGCACACTGAAGCTTTCTTT.

This chain links TRBV5-8 with TRBJ1-5; possibly TRBD1 for D (5 bases). The germline gives CDR1 SGHTS, CDR2 YDEGEE. The CDR3 covers 18 residues. The V end was cut by 0 bases, the J end by 0 bases, with 16 bases between. CDR3 nucleotide sequence: TGTGCCAGCAGCTTGGCGCCAGGGACTTCTGGTAGCAATCAGCCCCAGCATTTT. This sequence encodes CASSLAPGTSGSNQPQHF.

This clone was seen a handful of times. The gene calls are TRBV15 and TRBJ2-1; a weak D match, TRBD2 (6 bases). This CDR3 contains 16 residues. The germline CDR1 and CDR2 sequences are LNHNV and YYDKDF (reference sequence). The V and J ends lost 9 bases and 0 bases respectively, with 18 bases between them. CDR3 protein: CATRLLATGSYNEQFF. CDR3 sequence (DNA): TGTGCCACGAGGTTGCTAGCGACCGGCTCCTACAATGAGCAGTTCTTC.

This sequence joins TRBV18 and TRBJ1-5; tentative D call: TRBD1 (5 bases). CDR3 length: 16 amino acids. CDR1 KGHSH and CDR2 LQKENI come from the germline V gene. V lost 3 bases and J 1 base, leaving 13 bases between the germline ends. CDR3 in amino acids: CASSPGAEGSNQPQHF. The CDR3 coding sequence is TGTGCCAGCTCACCCGGGGCCGAAGGGAGCAATCAGCCCCAGCATTTT.

This chain joins TRBV7-8 and TRBJ1-1; D unclear. This CDR3 comprises 14 residues. V lost 4 bases to trimming and J lost 4 bases, with 13 bases between them. The germline gives CDR1 SGHVS, CDR2 FQNEAQ. This chain's CDR3 is CASSSPEGSTEAFF. CDR3 nucleotide sequence: TGTGCCAGCAGCTCCCCGGAGGGTAGCACTGAAGCTTTCTTT.

The gene calls are TRBV7-2 and TRBJ1-2; 11 bases map to TRBD1. V gave up 8 bases and J gave up 7 bases; unmatched junction bases: 12. The CDR3 covers 15 residues. Germline loops: CDR1 SGHTA, CDR2 FQGNSA. CDR3 in DNA: TGTGCCAGCTCAAGGACAGGGGGCGGGAGAGTTGGCTACACCTTC. It is translated as CASSRTGGGRVGYTF.